The 18 T cell receptor beta chains listed next were all sequenced from one sample in a study of blood T cell repertoires in COVID-19. The repertoire was sequenced with immunoSEQ multiplex PCR; TCRdb's copy has only in-frame clones and lacks some. The sample records around 200,000 clones, less than 90% being singletons. The sample was PBMCs or T cells enriched from blood (not recorded which). Receptor source: a woman aged 25 to 39 who had been exposed to COVID-19.

This chain joins TRBV29-1 and TRBJ2-1; 10 bases align to TRBD2. Germline CDR1 SQVTM, CDR2 ANQGSEA. The V segment lost 3 bases and the J segment 1 base; nucleotides outside the gene matches: 3. The CDR3 has 15 residues. The CDR3 DNA reads TGCAGCGTTGACTCGACTAGCGGGTCCTACAATGAGCAGTTCTTC. Protein product: CSVDSTSGSYNEQFF.

This sequence joins TRBV6-5 and TRBJ2-1; D is unresolved. The length of the CDR3 is 15 residues. CDR1 is MNHEY and CDR2 is SVGAGI in the germline V gene. Trimming stripped 0 bases from V and 2 bases from J, with 8 bases between. CDR3 region: CASSYSSRTYNEQFF. The CDR3 DNA sequence: TGTGCCAGCAGTTACTCGTCCAGGACCTACAATGAGCAGTTCTTC.

This rearrangement joins TRBV7-8 to TRBJ1-6, with 9 bases that match TRBD1. Germline lookup yields CDR1 SGHVS and CDR2 FQNEAQ. The trim removed 8 bases at V and 8 bases at J, leaving 7 bases unmatched. The CDR3 has 14 residues. The chain's CDR3 is CASRLTGGDSPLHF. CDR3 bases: TGTGCCAGCCGACTGACAGGGGGGGATTCACCCCTCCACTTT.

CDR3 in DNA: TGTGCCAGCAGCTCCGACAGGGGCTATGGCTACACCTTC. Protein product: CASSSDRGYGYTF. The V and J genes are TRBV9 and TRBJ1-2; 8 bases are shared with TRBD1. The CDR3 loop spans 13 amino acids. Germline V CDR1 and CDR2: SGDLS, YYNGEE. The V and J ends lost 4 bases and 4 bases, in that order; junction bases with no gene match: 3.

The chain recombines TRBV7-2 with TRBJ1-5; the D gene is possibly TRBD1 (6 bases). This CDR3 contains 14 residues. Germline V lookup: CDR1 SGHTA, CDR2 FQGNSA. V lost 5 bases and J 6 bases, leaving 14 bases between the germline ends. CDR3 loop: CASSKTGSGQPQHF. The DNA of the CDR3 is TGTGCCAGCAGCAAAACAGGGTCCGGTCAGCCCCAGCATTTT.

This clone showed up just a few times. The chain joins TRBV11-2 to TRBJ1-2; 7 nucleotides align to TRBD1. Germline V gene sequence: CDR1 SGHAT, CDR2 FQNNGV. With 1 base clipped from V and 6 bases from J, the junction kept 5 bases outside the gene matches. CDR3 length: 14 residues. The CDR3 sequence: CASSLVGRGDGYTF. The CDR3 DNA reads as TGTGCCAGCAGCTTAGTCGGCAGGGGGGATGGCTACACCTTC.

The J gene is TRBJ1-1, the V gene TRBV2, with a tentative D call TRBD1 (5 bases). In germline, CDR1 is SNHLY, CDR2 FYNNEI. This CDR3 has 15 amino acids. The V end lost 3 bases, the J end lost 1 base, and 12 bases lay between the germline ends. The CDR3 DNA is TGTGCCAGCAGTGATTGGGAAGGGGCGAACACTGAAGCTTTCTTT. Amino acids: CASSDWEGANTEAFF.

The chain links TRBV10-3 to TRBJ1-1; possibly TRBD1 for D (5 bases). Germline V gene lookup returns CDR1 ENHRY and CDR2 SYGVKD. Trimming removed 2 bases from V and 6 bases from J, with 13 bases in between. The CDR3 has 14 residues. The CDR3 coding sequence is TGTGCCATCAGTGAGGGGCAGGGTCGGGCTGAAGCTTTCTTT. Amino acids: CAISEGQGRAEAFF.

The V call is TRBV4-1, the J call TRBJ1-3; D uncertain. Germline lookup yields CDR1 MGHRA and CDR2 YSYEKL. The CDR3 covers 16 residues. Trimming cost V 0 bases and J 9 bases, with 18 bases left between them. The DNA of the CDR3 is TGCGCCAGCAGCCAAGAGGGCGACATGCTAGCGAGCACCATATATTTT. Translation: CASSQEGDMLASTIYF.

This chain joins TRBV6-5 and TRBJ1-6; possibly TRBD1 for D (6 bases). The V gene lost 7 bases and the J gene lost 7 bases, with 17 bases spanning the gap. CDR1 and CDR2 (germline): MNHEY, SVGAGI. CDR3 size: 15 residues. This chain's CDR3 is CASTLTGIENSPLHF. Here the CDR3 DNA reads TGTGCCAGCACCCTTACAGGGATCGAGAATTCACCCCTCCACTTT.

This clone was detected only a few times. V gene TRBV7-2 combines with J gene TRBJ2-1; 7 bases match TRBD1. CDR3 length: 15 residues. Germline values: CDR1 SGHTA, CDR2 FQGNSA. Losses at the gene ends were 5 bases for V and 10 bases for J; bases not matched to a gene: 14. The CDR3 here is CASSPRYPGQAEQFF. CDR3 coding DNA: TGTGCCAGCAGCCCACGCTACCCTGGACAGGCCGAGCAGTTCTTC.

The chain is built from TRBV3-1 (or the pseudogene TRBV3-2) and TRBJ1-6; D uncertain. Trimming removed 4 bases from V and 0 bases from J, with 13 bases in between. Germline assignment: CDR1 LGHDT and CDR2 YNNKEL (reference sequence). CDR3 length equals 17 residues. The CDR3 region is CASSPLAASSYNSPLHF. The CDR3 DNA reads as TGTGCCAGCAGCCCCCTAGCGGCGAGCTCCTATAATTCACCCCTCCACTTT.

The chain links TRBV6-5 to TRBJ2-7, with 11 bases identical to TRBD1. Germline lookup yields CDR1 MNHEY and CDR2 SVGAGI. The CDR3 contains 16 residues. V trimming: 4 bases; J trimming: 4 bases; junction bases outside the gene matches: 9. DNA for the CDR3: TGTGCCAGCAGTTTTAAACCCGGGACAGGGGGGTACGAGCAGTACTTC. Translation gives CASSFKPGTGGYEQYF.

The J gene is TRBJ2-7, the V gene TRBV4-1, with D perhaps TRBD1 (6 bases). The CDR3 extends over 14 amino acids. Germline CDR1 reads MGHRA; CDR2 reads YSYEKL. V lost 3 bases, J lost 1 base, and 10 bases lay in between. This CDR3 is CASSHEGTSYEQYF. CDR3 nucleotide sequence: TGCGCCAGCAGCCATGAGGGGACATCCTACGAGCAGTACTTC.

The chain uses TRBV5-1 and TRBJ2-3, with D tentatively TRBD1 (5 bases). CDR1 is SGHRS and CDR2 is YFSETQ in the germline V gene. V was pared by 0 bases and J by 7 bases, with 15 bases between. The CDR3 sequence is 15 residues long. This chain's CDR3 is CASSLDGNRQNTQYF. The CDR3 DNA reads as TGCGCCAGCAGCTTGGACGGCAACCGACAGAATACGCAGTATTTT.

The rearrangement uses TRBV7-3 and TRBJ1-2, with a weak D call TRBD1 (5 bases). Germline V lookup: CDR1 SGHTA, CDR2 FQGTGA. CDR3 length equals 13 residues. The ends were cut back, 4 bases at V and 8 bases at J, with 14 bases in the middle. CDR3 loop: CASSSSGGEGYTF. CDR3 coding DNA: TGTGCCAGCAGCTCGTCGGGGGGTGAAGGCTACACCTTC.

The rearrangement joins TRBV5-1 to TRBJ2-1; D is perhaps TRBD2 (5 bases). V was pared by 6 bases and J by 5 bases, with 15 bases between. Germline CDR1 is SGHRS and CDR2 is YFSETQ. The CDR3 is made up of 14 amino acids. The CDR3 DNA reads as TGCGCCAGCACCCTCAGACCCGGGAACAATGAGCAGTTCTTC. Translated, it gives CASTLRPGNNEQFF.

The chain is built from TRBV9 and TRBJ2-3, with no clear D. The CDR3 totals 14 residues. The V end was cut by 1 base, the J end by 0 bases, with 6 bases between. The V gene's germline CDR1 is SGDLS and CDR2 YYNGEE. The CDR3 loop reads CASSVLSSTDTQYF. CDR3 bases: TGTGCCAGCAGCGTACTCTCCAGCACAGATACGCAGTATTTT.